This section outlines one T cell receptor (beta chain) sequence together with its context. This clone has a count of ten or more. This clone's antigen is unknown. No clone much larger than this one lies a single base away; base qualities are absent. This specimen comes from a study of sequential checkpoint blockade in melanoma (dated by TCRdb to about 2019). About the full investigation: Patients were randomized 1:1 to first-line nivolumab followed by ipilimumab (arm A) or ipilimumab followed by nivolumab (arm B). Maintenance nivolumab came after each of the two trial sequences. What the authors observed across the whole study: The response-prediction model combining TCR metrics and mutation burden needs validation in larger, independent patient cohorts.

Taken with the paper, the label for treatment or condition translates to: randomized to nivolumab then ipilimumab (arm A) or the reverse (arm B). None of the patients in the trial had previously been given DNA-damaging chemotherapy. Live CD3+CD8+ cells negative for CD19 and CD56 were sorted from thawed PBMCs on a FACS Aria II flow cytometer. Samples were obtained from patients with melanoma enrolled in CheckMate 064, a randomized, open-label phase II trial of sequential checkpoint blockade. Peripheral blood mononuclear cells were collected by leukapheresis, purified using Ficoll-Paque, and frozen in human serum containing roughly 10% DMSO. Immediately after sorting, the purity of sorted blood CD3+CD8+ cells was verified to be >95%, after which DNA was extracted. From its cysteine to its phenylalanine, the CDR3 spans 14 amino acids. Only the CDR3 region is kept as DNA, spanning 42 bases read in frame from base 1.

TCRbeta CDR3 regions were immunosequenced from genomic DNA with the immunoSEQ Assay. Before high-throughput sequencing, the genomic DNA was amplified using bias-controlled multiplex PCR. On the study's bioinformatics: To quantify the absolute abundance of each unique TCRbeta CDR3 region, the sequences were collapsed and filtered. Clonality, defined as 1 minus Pielou's evenness, was calculated using only productive rearrangements. Clones with significantly greater frequencies in on-treatment versus baseline samples were identified using a previously published method. TCRdb provides this immuneACCESS table in a form limited to in-frame rearrangements. Some clones are lacking; in checked studies, under half of them reflect an unresolved V gene, and why the rest are absent is not known. V and J calls and clone size are copied from that table; D and trimming were computed from the DNA. Recorded for this sample are around 34,000 clones; around 82% of them occurred a single time. The ten top clones hold approximately 18% of the sample.

The sequence joins TRBV21-1 to TRBJ1-3; TRBD1 reflects the table's D call only, with no check against the DNA. TRBV21-1 is an annotated pseudogene. The specimen comprised CD8+ T cells sorted from blood (inferred from file names), sampled from a patient given nivolumab and ipilimumab in sequence. This TCR was recovered from a human donor with melanoma. The nucleotides read TGTGCCAGCAGCAAAGGAGACAGTGGAAACACCATATATTTT. Its protein reads: CASSKGDSGNTIYF.